The TCR beta chain described here comes from a study of vaccination and CD4 T cells after COVID-19. Study context: Blood was drawn a median around 66 days post second dose, range 14 to 241. General study results and limits: Within convalescent individuals, 304 out of 307 vaccine-specific clones proved to be spike mono-reactive.

The CDR3 spans 11 residues. The V gene's germline CDR1 is SEHNR and CDR2 FQNEAQ (reference sequence). Trimming left V 5 bases short and J 0 bases short, with 1 base between. Treatment denoted: roughly ten-day PBMC culture with coronavirus spike peptide pools or control peptides (ViraFEST assay). Notes on this clonotype: Its antigen is not identified.

The Oncomine TCR Beta short-read assay sequenced DNA from cultured CD4+ T cells. Using its own MiXCR run on the PCR reads, TCRdb lists one record per CDR3 protein. The table has approximately 8,500 distinct CDR3 sequences, roughly 60% seen once. The clonotype was recovered from a human donor who had recovered from COVID-19. The sequenced sample consisted of CD4+ T cells from blood, cultured in vitro. V usage is TRBV7-9 and J usage is TRBJ1-2, with D uncertain. Written as DNA, the CDR3 is TGTGCCAGCAGCGCTAACTATGGCTACACCTTC. As protein: CASSANYGYTF.